Below are 10 T cell receptor beta chains sequenced from a single sample in a study of OX40 agonist ivuxolimab in advanced cancers. Libraries were made using the immunoSEQ multiplex PCR assay. Drawn from immuneACCESS, this table holds only the in-frame rearrangements with V and J called that TCRdb kept. Clones are partly lost; checked studies trace under half to an unresolved V gene and leave the rest unexplained. The sample table holds about 79,000 clones, of which 88% were seen once. The ten largest clones add up to about 4% of the sample. Sequenced material: CD4+ or CD8+ T cells sorted from blood, taken in a trial of the OX40 agonist ivuxolimab. These receptors were obtained from an adult with an advanced solid tumor such as melanoma, head and neck, liver or kidney cancer.

This chain uses TRBV9 with TRBJ1-2; a possible D gene is TRBD1 (6 bases). Trimming took off 0 bases at V and 2 bases at J, with 11 bases between the two ends. The CDR3 length is 15 residues. The germline V gene encodes CDR1 SGDLS and CDR2 YYNGEE. This chain's CDR3 is CASSVEGGQNYGYTF. CDR3 in DNA: TGTGCCAGCAGCGTAGAGGGGGGGCAAAACTATGGCTACACCTTC.

The rearrangement links TRBV28 to TRBJ2-2, with D possibly being TRBD1 or TRBD2 (5 bases each). The CDR3 totals 15 residues. V lost 6 bases, J lost 0 bases, and 11 bases lay in between. The germline V gene has CDR1 MDHEN and CDR2 SYDVKM. The DNA of the CDR3 is TGTGCCAGCAGCCCGGGGACGACGAACACCGGGGAGCTGTTTTTT. This sequence encodes CASSPGTTNTGELFF.

This sequence joins TRBV5-4 and TRBJ2-5, with 9 bases fitting TRBD2. Germline V CDR1 and CDR2: SGHNT, YYREEE (reference sequence). CDR3 size: 15 residues. Trimming took 4 bases from V and 5 from J; bases not matched to a gene: 9. CDR3 amino acids: CASSIAGAVLETQYF. The CDR3 bases are TGTGCCAGCAGCATAGCGGGAGCCGTCCTTGAGACCCAGTACTTC. Based on the CDR3 plus reference TRBV5-4 and TRBJ2-5, the full variable domain is ETGVTQSPTHLIKTRGQQVTLRCSSQSGHNTVSWYQQALGQGPQFIFQYYREEENGRGNFPPRFSGLQFPNYSSELNVNALELDDSALYLCASSIAGAVLETQYFGPGTRLLVL.

The CDR3, as DNA: TGTGCCAGCAGCTTCCTGCTAGCGGGGTCCACAGATACGCAGTATTTT. Translation: CASSFLLAGSTDTQYF. This chain links TRBV5-4 with TRBJ2-3; TRBD2 matches 9 bases. The CDR3 length is 16 residues. The V gene end was trimmed by 2 bases and the J gene end by 2 bases; junction bases not matched to a gene: 6. Germline values: CDR1 SGHNT, CDR2 YYREEE (reference sequence).

The rearrangement links TRBV23-1 to TRBJ2-1; no reliable D call. TRBV23-1 falls under the ORF class, with uncertain function. The V gene lost 0 bases and the J gene lost 3 bases, with 12 bases spanning the gap. This CDR3 has 16 amino acids. The CDR3 DNA reads as TGCGCCAGCAGTCAATCGATTCAAACTCACTACAATGAGCAGTTCTTC. Protein sequence: CASSQSIQTHYNEQFF.

J is TRBJ2-5 and V is TRBV5-1; 10 nucleotides match TRBD1. Germline V gene lookup returns CDR1 SGHRS and CDR2 YFSETQ. Unmatched junction bases numbered 7, after V lost 4 bases and J lost 4 bases. This CDR3 is 15 amino acids long. The chain's CDR3 is CASSEMTGGIETQYF. In DNA form, the CDR3 reads TGCGCCAGCAGCGAAATGACAGGGGGCATAGAGACCCAGTACTTC.

V is TRBV25-1 and J is TRBJ1-4; D not resolved. This CDR3 comprises 15 residues. Germline V gene sequence: CDR1 MGHDK, CDR2 SYGVNS. The V end was cut by 4 bases, the J end by 4 bases, with 13 bases between. CDR3 nucleotide sequence: TGTGCCAGCAGTGTGGACCGAGGGATTAATGAAAAACTGTTTTTT. This sequence encodes CASSVDRGINEKLFF.

V and J are TRBV4-2 and TRBJ2-1; 14 bases match TRBD2. Per germline, CDR1 LGHNA and CDR2 YNFKEQ. The length of the CDR3 is 18 residues. J was trimmed by 3 bases and V by 3 bases; bases with no gene match: 7. The CDR3 DNA is TGTGCCAGCAGCCAGTACATCGGGACTAGCGGGGGCTACAATGAGCAGTTCTTC. This encodes CASSQYIGTSGGYNEQFF.

This rearrangement joins TRBV6-1 to TRBJ1-5; D is unclear. The CDR3 length is 15 residues. Trimming shortened V by 7 bases and J by 2 bases, and 15 bases separated the two germline ends. Germline CDR1 MNHNS, CDR2 SASEGT. The CDR3 loop is CASNERGSGNQPQHF. As DNA, the CDR3 is TGTGCCAGCAACGAACGGGGTTCGGGCAATCAGCCCCAGCATTTT.

The rearrangement links TRBV6-1 to TRBJ1-2; D is ambiguous. There are 15 residues in the CDR3. Germline V lookup: CDR1 MNHNS, CDR2 SASEGT. V lost 2 bases and J lost 2, with 12 bases in between. The CDR3 loop is CASSELSGKNYGYTF. CDR3 DNA sequence: TGTGCCAGCAGTGAATTAAGCGGGAAGAACTATGGCTACACCTTC.